This TCR beta chain was found in a study of T cells in Graves' hyperthyroidism and ophthalmopathy. Study-wide points: Blood shared most expanded thyroid clonotypes above 0.001.

Researchers took RNA transcripts and amplified the TCR beta CDR3 regions from them. HTBI primers were employed in a first-round RT-PCR of the TCR CDR3. TCRdb used MiXCR to reprocess the multiplex PCR reads, holding one entry per CDR3 protein. This repertoire shows fewer than 900,000 distinct CDR3 sequences, roughly 15% found once; its top ten account for approximately 8.4%. The V end was cut by 5 bases, the J end by 0 bases, with 13 bases between. There are 14 residues in the CDR3. Germline assignment: CDR1 DFQATT and CDR2 SNEGSKA (reference sequence). This clonotype has a count of ten or more. The antigen remains unidentified. A lack of ophthalmopathy progression within 18 months defined stable Graves' hyperthyroidism. The hyperthyroidism was newly diagnosed and had lasted under 2 months; the patients were aged 18 to 65. This sample holds PBMCs from approximately 10 ml fresh peripheral blood.

The sequencing input was blood. The chain uses TRBV20-1 and TRBJ1-1; no definite D call. This receptor was identified in a man younger than 35 with Graves' hyperthyroidism. CDR3 DNA sequence: TGCAGTGCTTCCGGGCCGCCGGTGAACACTGAAGCTTTCTTT. This translates into CSASGPPVNTEAFF.